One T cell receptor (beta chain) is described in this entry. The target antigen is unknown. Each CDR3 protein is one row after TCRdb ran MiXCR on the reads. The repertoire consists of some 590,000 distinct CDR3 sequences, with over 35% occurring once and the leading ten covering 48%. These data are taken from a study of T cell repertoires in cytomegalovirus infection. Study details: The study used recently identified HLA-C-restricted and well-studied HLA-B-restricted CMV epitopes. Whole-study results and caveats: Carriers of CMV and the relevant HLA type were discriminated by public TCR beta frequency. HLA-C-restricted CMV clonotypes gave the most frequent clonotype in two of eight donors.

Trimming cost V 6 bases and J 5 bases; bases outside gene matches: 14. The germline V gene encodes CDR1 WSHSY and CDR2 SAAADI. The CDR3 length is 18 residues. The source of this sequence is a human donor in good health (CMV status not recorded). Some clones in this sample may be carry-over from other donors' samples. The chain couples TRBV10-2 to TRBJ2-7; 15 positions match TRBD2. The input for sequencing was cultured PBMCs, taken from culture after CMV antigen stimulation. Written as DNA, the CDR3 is TGCGCCAGCAGCCCGAATCCGGGACTAGCGGGAGGCCGCGACGAGCAGTACTTC. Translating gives CASSPNPGLAGGRDEQYF.